This T cell receptor (beta chain) is from a study of T cell responses to AZD1222 COVID-19 vaccine. Generated by immunoSEQ multiplex PCR, the TCRdb table keeps only in-frame clones and is missing some. There are about 120,000 clones in the sample; 85% to 95% occur only once, and about 5% lies in the top ten. Trimming took off 2 bases at V and 6 bases at J, with 17 bases between the two ends. CDR3 length: 15 amino acids. Germline V gives CDR1 SGHRS, CDR2 YFSETQ. The sequenced sample was peripheral blood, obtained 28 days after the second AZD1222 dose. The J gene is TRBJ1-1, the V gene TRBV5-1, with a possible D match to TRBD1 (6 bases). This TCR came from an adult who received the AZD1222 COVID-19 vaccine. The chain's CDR3 is CASSLGGQGLSEAFF. The CDR3, as DNA: TGCGCCAGCAGCTTAGGAGGGCAGGGGTTATCTGAAGCTTTCTTT.